This entry is about one T cell receptor beta chain. The sample is drawn from a study of T cell repertoires in cytomegalovirus infection. This CDR3 has 17 amino acids. The ends were cut back, 0 bases at V and 0 bases at J, with 13 bases in the middle. Per germline, CDR1 SGHRS and CDR2 YFSETQ. TCRdb independently ran MiXCR on the reads; one entry per CDR3 protein. The table includes some 680,000 distinct CDR3 sequences, 35% to 40% detected once. Sequencing input: PBMCs. V usage is TRBV5-1 and J usage is TRBJ2-1; D might be TRBD1 (5 bases). The sequence came from a human donor in good health (CMV status not recorded). Some clones in this sample may be carry-over from other donors' samples. For the CDR3, the DNA is TGCGCCAGCAGCTTGGATCCAGGGCTTAGCTCCTACAATGAGCAGTTCTTC. Protein product: CASSLDPGLSSYNEQFF.